This TCR beta chain derives from a study of identical twins. The germline V gene has CDR1 MNHNY and CDR2 SVGAGI (reference sequence). Losses at the gene ends were 6 bases for V and 0 bases for J; bases not matched to a gene: 5. This CDR3 is 15 amino acids long. General study results and limits: Excess sharing by twins proved weaker in beta out-of-frame sequences. Excess low generation probability was seen in twin-shared out-of-frame alpha sequences.

This clonotype was counted at least ten times. Antigen: not known. Healthy Caucasian donors formed the entire cohort. Template switching added a universal primer site; cDNA carried unique molecular identifiers. TCRdb fed the 5' RACE reads into MiXCR, producing one record per CDR3 protein. This sample has approximately 1.8 million distinct CDR3 sequences, with 25% to 35% found just once. Material for sequencing was cord blood. The source of this sequence is a newborn girl in good health. V is TRBV6-6 and J is TRBJ2-1; the match to TRBD2 covers 7 bases. CDR3 in amino acids: CASSRRGSSYNEQFF. CDR3 nucleotides: TGTGCCAGCAGCCGACGCGGGAGCTCCTACAATGAGCAGTTCTTC.